This T cell receptor beta chain was recorded in a study of OX40 agonist ivuxolimab in advanced cancers. The assay was immunoSEQ multiplex PCR, and TCRdb's table has in-frame clones only and misses some. The sample consists of about 69,000 clones, 84% of them appearing once. From germline, CDR1 is LNHDA and CDR2 SQIVND (reference sequence). The CDR3 extends over 13 amino acids. V was shortened by 7 bases and J by 3 bases, with 10 bases between the two germline ends. This sequence was found in an adult with an advanced solid tumor such as melanoma, head and neck, liver or kidney cancer. The chain joins TRBV19 to TRBJ1-5; D is undetermined. Specimen: CD4+ or CD8+ T cells sorted from blood, collected in a trial of the OX40 agonist ivuxolimab. CDR3 nucleotide sequence: TGTGCCAGTATTGGAAAGAACAATCAGCCCCAGCATTTT. Translated: CASIGKNNQPQHF.